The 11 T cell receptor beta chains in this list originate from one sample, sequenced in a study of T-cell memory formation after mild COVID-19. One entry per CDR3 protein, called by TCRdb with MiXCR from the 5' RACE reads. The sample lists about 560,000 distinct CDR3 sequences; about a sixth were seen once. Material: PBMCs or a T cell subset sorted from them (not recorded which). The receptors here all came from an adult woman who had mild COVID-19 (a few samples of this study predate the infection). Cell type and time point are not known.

DNA of the CDR3: TGCAGTGCTAGAAACTACAATGAGCAGTTCTTC. This gives the protein CSARNYNEQFF. The rearrangement uses TRBV20-1 and TRBJ2-1; D unclear. This CDR3 is built from 11 residues. Trimming took off 2 bases at V and 3 bases at J, with 2 bases between the two ends. Germline CDR1 DFQATT, CDR2 SNEGSKA (reference sequence).

CDR3 region: CASSQESLAGVGNEQFF. The CDR3 nucleotides read TGCGCCAGCAGCCAAGAATCTCTAGCGGGGGTGGGGAATGAGCAGTTCTTC. The chain combines TRBV4-1 with TRBJ2-1, with 10 bases fitting TRBD2. Germline CDR1 and CDR2: MGHRA and YSYEKL. The CDR3 length is 17 residues. The junction had 9 bases not matched to a gene; V was cut back by 0 bases and J by 7 bases.

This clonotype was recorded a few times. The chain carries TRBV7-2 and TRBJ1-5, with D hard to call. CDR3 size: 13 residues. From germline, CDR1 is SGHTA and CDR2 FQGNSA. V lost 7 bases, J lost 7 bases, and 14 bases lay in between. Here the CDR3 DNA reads TGTGCCAGCACGGACGTTGGAGGGCAGCCCCAGCATTTT. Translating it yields CASTDVGGQPQHF.

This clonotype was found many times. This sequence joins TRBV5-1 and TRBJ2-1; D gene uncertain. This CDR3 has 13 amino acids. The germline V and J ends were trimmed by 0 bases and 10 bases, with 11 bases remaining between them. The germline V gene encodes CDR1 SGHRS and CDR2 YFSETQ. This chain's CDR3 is CASSLGEAGEQFF. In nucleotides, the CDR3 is TGCGCCAGCAGCTTGGGAGAGGCTGGGGAGCAGTTCTTC.

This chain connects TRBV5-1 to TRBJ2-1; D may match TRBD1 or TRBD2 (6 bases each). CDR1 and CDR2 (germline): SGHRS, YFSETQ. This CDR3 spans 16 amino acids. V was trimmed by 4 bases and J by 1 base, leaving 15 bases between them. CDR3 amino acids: CASSLGGGGSYNEQFF. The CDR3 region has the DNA TGCGCCAGCAGCCTTGGCGGAGGGGGGTCCTACAATGAGCAGTTCTTC.

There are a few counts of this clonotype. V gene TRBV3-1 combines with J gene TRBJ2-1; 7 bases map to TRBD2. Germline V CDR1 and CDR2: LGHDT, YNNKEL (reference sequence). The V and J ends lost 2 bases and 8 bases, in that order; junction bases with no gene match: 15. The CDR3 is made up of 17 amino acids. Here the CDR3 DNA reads TGTGCCAGCAGCCAATTCTTGACGGGAGGAAATCCTGATGAGCAGTTCTTC. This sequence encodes CASSQFLTGGNPDEQFF.

The CDR3, as DNA: TGTGCCAGCAGTCAAGCGGGACTCTGGTTCTTC. As protein: CASSQAGLWFF. The V call is TRBV6-5, the J call TRBJ2-1, with 7 positions matching TRBD2. Unmatched junction bases numbered 7, after V lost 5 bases and J lost 15 bases. This CDR3 spans 11 amino acids. Germline CDR1 MNHEY, CDR2 SVGAGI.

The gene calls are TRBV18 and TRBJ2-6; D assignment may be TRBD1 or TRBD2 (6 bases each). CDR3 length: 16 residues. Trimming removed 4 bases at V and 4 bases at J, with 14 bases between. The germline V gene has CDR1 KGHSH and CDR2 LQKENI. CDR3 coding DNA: TGTGCCAGCTCACGAGGGGGGACATCCGGGGCCAACGTCCTGACTTTC. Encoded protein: CASSRGGTSGANVLTF.

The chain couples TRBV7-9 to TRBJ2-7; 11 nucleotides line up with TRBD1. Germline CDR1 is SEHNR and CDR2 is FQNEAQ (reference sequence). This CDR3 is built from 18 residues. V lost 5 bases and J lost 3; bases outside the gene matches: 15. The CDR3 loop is CASSPGTGGGTGFYEQYF. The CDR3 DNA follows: TGTGCCAGCAGCCCTGGGACAGGGGGTGGCACCGGGTTCTACGAGCAGTACTTC.

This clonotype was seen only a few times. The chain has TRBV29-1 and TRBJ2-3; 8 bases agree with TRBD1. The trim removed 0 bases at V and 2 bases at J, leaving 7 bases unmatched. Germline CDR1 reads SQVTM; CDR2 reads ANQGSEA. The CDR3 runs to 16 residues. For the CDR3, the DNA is TGCAGCGTTGAAGATCGGCGACAGGGGTCCACAGATACGCAGTATTTT. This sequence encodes CSVEDRRQGSTDTQYF.

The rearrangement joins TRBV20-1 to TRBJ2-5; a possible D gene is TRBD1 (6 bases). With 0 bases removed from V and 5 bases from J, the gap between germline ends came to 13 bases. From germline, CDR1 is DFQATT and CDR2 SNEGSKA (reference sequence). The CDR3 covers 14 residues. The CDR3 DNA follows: TGCAGTGCTAGAGATCAGGGGAGTAGGGAGACCCAGTACTTC. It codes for CSARDQGSRETQYF.